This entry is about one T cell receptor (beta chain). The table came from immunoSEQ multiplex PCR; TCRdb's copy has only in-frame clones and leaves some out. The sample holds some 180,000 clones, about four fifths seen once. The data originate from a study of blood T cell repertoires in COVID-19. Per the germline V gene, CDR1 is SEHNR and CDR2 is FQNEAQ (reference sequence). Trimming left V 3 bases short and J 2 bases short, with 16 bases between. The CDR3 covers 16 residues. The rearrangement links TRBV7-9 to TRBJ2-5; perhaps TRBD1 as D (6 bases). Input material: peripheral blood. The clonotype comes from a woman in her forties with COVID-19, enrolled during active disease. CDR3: CASSFPPWTAQETQYF. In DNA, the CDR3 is TGTGCCAGCAGCTTTCCTCCCTGGACAGCGCAAGAGACCCAGTACTTC. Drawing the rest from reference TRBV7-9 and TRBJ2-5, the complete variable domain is DTGVSQNPRHKITKRGQNVTFRCDPISEHNRLYWYRQTLGQGPEFLTYFQNEAQLEKSRLLSDRFSAERPKGSFSTLEIQRTEQGDSAMYLCASSFPPWTAQETQYFGPGTRLLVL.